The present TCR beta chain was sequenced within a study of PD-1 blockade in classical Hodgkin lymphoma. As for this clone: As yet, its antigen is unknown.

Profiling relied on immunoSEQ multiplex PCR, and the TCRdb table lists in-frame clones only, not all of them. The sample yields 46,000 or so clones, roughly 78% seen once. Germline V gives CDR1 GTSNPN, CDR2 SVGIG (reference sequence). The J segment lost 4 bases and the V segment lost 3 bases, leaving 3 bases of the junction unmatched. This CDR3 is 13 amino acids long. Regarding the study as a whole: Healthy donors were reported to have higher baseline TCR diversity than newly diagnosed patients. It was among complete responders that baseline diversity resembled that of newly diagnosed patients. By cycle point C4D1, TCR diversity had risen significantly in CD4+ cells (but not CD8+ cells).

As to time point: cycle 4 day 1 (C4D1), after less than 7 weeks of nivolumab. Each patient relapsed following autologous stem cell transplantation, and prior brentuximab vedotin exposure differed. This chain links TRBV30 with TRBJ1-1, with 9 bases matching TRBD1. The receptor comes from a human donor with classical Hodgkin lymphoma. Sample: peripheral blood mononuclear cells (PBMCs), taken before the fourth cycle of nivolumab. The CDR3 here is CAWRRTGATEAFF. Here the CDR3 DNA reads TGTGCCTGGAGGCGGACAGGGGCCACTGAAGCTTTCTTT. The entire variable domain, with the rest obtained from reference TRBV30 and TRBJ1-1, is as follows: SQTIHQWPATLVQPVGSPLSLECTVEGTSNPNLYWYRQAAGRGLQLLFYSVGIGQISSEVPQNLSASRPQDRQFILSSKKLLLSDSGFYLCAWRRTGATEAFFGQGTRLTVV.